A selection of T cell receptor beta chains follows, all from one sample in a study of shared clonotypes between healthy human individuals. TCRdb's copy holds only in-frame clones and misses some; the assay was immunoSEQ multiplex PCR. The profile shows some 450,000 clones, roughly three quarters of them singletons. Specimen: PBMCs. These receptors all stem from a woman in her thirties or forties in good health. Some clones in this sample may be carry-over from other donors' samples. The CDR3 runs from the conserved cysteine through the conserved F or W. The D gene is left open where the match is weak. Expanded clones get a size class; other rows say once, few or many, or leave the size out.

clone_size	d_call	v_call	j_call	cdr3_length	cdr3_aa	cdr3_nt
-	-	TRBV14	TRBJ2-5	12	CASSPSLYTQYF	TGTGCCAGCAGCCCCTCCTTGTATACCCAGTACTTC
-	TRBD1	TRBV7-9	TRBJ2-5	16	CASSLLGQGAKETQYF	TGTGCCAGCAGCTTACTTGGGCAGGGGGCAAAGGAGACCCAGTACTTC
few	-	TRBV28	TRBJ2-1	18	CASSSDRAVGTRNNEQFF	TGTGCCAGCAGTTCGGACAGGGCAGTCGGGACTAGAAACAATGAGCAGTTCTTC
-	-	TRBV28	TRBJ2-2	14	CASRTMGVPGELFF	TGTGCCAGCAGGACGATGGGGGTCCCCGGGGAGCTGTTTTTT
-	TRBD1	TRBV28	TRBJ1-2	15	CASSARTGSHYGYTF	TGTGCCAGCAGTGCGCGGACAGGTAGCCACTATGGCTACACCTTC
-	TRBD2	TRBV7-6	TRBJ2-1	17	CASSLISGLAGVNEQFF	TGTGCCAGCAGCTTAATCTCGGGACTAGCGGGAGTAAATGAGCAGTTCTTC
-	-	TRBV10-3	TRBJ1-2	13	CAISESTKGGYTF	TGTGCCATCAGTGAGTCGACGAAAGGTGGCTACACCTTC
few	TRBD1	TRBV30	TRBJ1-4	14	CAWSSGGLREKLFF	TGTGCCTGGAGTTCAGGGGGCCTTCGGGAAAAACTGTTTTTT
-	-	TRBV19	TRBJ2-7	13	CASSGQGLYEQYF	TGTGCCAGTAGTGGGCAGGGGCTCTACGAGCAGTACTTC
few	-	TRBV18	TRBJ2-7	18	CASSPQQLRDGLSYEQYF	TGTGCCAGCTCACCACAGCAACTCCGGGACGGCCTCTCCTACGAGCAGTACTTC
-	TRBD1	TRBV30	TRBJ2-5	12	CALGQGGETQYF	TGTGCCTTAGGACAGGGAGGAGAGACCCAGTACTTC
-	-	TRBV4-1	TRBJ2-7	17	CASSPWIVGGERNEQYF	TGCGCCAGCAGCCCATGGATAGTGGGCGGCGAAAGGAACGAGCAGTACTTC
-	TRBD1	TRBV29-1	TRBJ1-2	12	CSVNRGAYGYTF	TGCAGCGTTAACAGGGGCGCCTATGGCTACACCTTC
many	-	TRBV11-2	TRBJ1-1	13	CASSLGSPTEAFF	TGTGCCAGCAGCTTAGGGTCCCCCACTGAAGCTTTCTTT
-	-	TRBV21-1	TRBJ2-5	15	CASSVGQMIQETQYF	TGTGCCAGCAGCGTCGGACAGATGATCCAAGAGACCCAGTACTTC
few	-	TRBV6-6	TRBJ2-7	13	CASSYSWGTEQYF	TGTGCCAGCAGTTACTCATGGGGAACCGAGCAGTACTTC
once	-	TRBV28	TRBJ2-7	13	CASSRKPSYEQYF	TGTGCCAGCAGTCGCAAACCATCTTACGAGCAGTACTTC
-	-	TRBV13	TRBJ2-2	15	CASSLGVENTGELFF	TGTGCCAGCAGCTTAGGAGTCGAGAACACCGGGGAGCTGTTTTTT
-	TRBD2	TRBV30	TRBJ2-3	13	CAWTLASTDTQYF	TGTGCCTGGACACTAGCGAGCACAGATACGCAGTATTTT
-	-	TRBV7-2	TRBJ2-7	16	CASSLWASRNTYEQYF	TGTGCCAGCAGCTTATGGGCTAGCCGAAACACGTACGAGCAGTACTTC
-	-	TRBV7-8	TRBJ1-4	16	CASSQEWGPRGGKLFF	TGTGCCAGCAGCCAAGAATGGGGGCCCCGGGGGGGAAAACTGTTTTTT
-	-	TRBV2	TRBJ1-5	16	CASSRTSGLRRVPQHF	TGTGCCAGCAGTCGAACCTCGGGACTCCGTCGGGTGCCCCAGCATTTT
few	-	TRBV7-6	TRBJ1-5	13	CASSLGPKGPQHF	TGTGCCAGCAGCTTAGGCCCCAAGGGACCCCAGCATTTT
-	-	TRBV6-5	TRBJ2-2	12	CASSYLTGELFF	TGTGCCAGCAGTTACCTCACCGGGGAGCTGTTTTTT
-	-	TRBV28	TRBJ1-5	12	CASSSNNQPQHF	TGTGCCAGCAGCTCCAACAATCAGCCCCAGCATTTT
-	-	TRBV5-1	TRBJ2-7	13	CASSTGLPLEQYF	TGCGCCAGCAGCACGGGACTCCCCCTCGAGCAGTACTTC
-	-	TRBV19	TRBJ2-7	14	CASSIPGVGYEQYF	TGTGCCAGTAGTATCCCGGGAGTTGGTTACGAGCAGTACTTC
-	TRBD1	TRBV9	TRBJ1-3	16	CASSASGTGAGNTIYF	TGTGCCAGCAGCGCCTCCGGGACAGGGGCTGGAAACACCATATATTTT
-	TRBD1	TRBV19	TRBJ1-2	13	CASNDRDLFGYTF	TGTGCCAGTAACGACAGGGACTTATTTGGCTACACCTTC
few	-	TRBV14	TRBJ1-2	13	CASSQDHVYGYTF	TGTGCCAGCAGCCAAGATCACGTGTATGGCTACACCTTC
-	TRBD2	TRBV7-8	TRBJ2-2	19	CASSLAGLAGGGYTGELFF	TGTGCCAGCAGCTTAGCGGGGCTAGCGGGAGGTGGTTACACCGGGGAGCTGTTTTTT
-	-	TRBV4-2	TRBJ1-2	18	CASSQLEGGFGSNYGYTF	TGTGCCAGCAGCCAACTCGAAGGGGGTTTTGGGTCTAACTATGGCTACACCTTC
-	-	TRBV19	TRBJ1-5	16	CASRSYRTLSNQPQHF	TGTGCCAGTAGATCTTACAGGACCCTTAGCAATCAGCCCCAGCATTTT
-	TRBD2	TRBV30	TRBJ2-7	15	CAWSEGGLASSEQYF	TGTGCCTGGAGTGAGGGGGGACTAGCGTCGTCCGAGCAGTACTTC
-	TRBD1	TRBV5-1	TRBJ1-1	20	CASSPGQGRGLRGMSTEAFF	TGCGCCAGCTCCCCGGGACAGGGGAGAGGCCTGCGGGGTATGTCCACTGAAGCTTTCTTT
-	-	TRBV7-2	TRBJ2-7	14	CASSLAADSYEQYF	TGTGCCAGCAGCTTAGCAGCGGACTCCTACGAGCAGTACTTC
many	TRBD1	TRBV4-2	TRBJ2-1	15	CASSHSGQGEDEQFF	TGTGCCAGCAGCCACTCTGGACAGGGGGAGGATGAGCAGTTCTTC
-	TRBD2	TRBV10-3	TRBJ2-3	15	CAISEGTSEPDTQYF	TGTGCCATCAGTGAGGGAACTAGCGAACCAGATACGCAGTATTTT
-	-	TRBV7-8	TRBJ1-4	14	CASSLATGTEKLFF	TGTGCCAGCAGCTTAGCCACTGGCACAGAAAAACTGTTTTTT
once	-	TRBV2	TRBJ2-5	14	CASSEGVGEETQYF	TGTGCCAGCAGTGAAGGGGTAGGGGAAGAGACCCAGTACTTC
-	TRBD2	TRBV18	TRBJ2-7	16	CASSPPGTSGQYEQYF	TGTGCCAGCTCACCACCGGGCACTAGCGGACAATACGAGCAGTACTTC
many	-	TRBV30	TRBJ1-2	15	CAWSVPGRANYGYTF	TGTGCCTGGAGTGTGCCGGGAAGGGCGAACTATGGCTACACCTTC
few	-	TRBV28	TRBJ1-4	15	CASSIGGGTNEKLFF	TGTGCCAGCAGCATCGGGGGCGGTACTAATGAAAAACTGTTTTTT